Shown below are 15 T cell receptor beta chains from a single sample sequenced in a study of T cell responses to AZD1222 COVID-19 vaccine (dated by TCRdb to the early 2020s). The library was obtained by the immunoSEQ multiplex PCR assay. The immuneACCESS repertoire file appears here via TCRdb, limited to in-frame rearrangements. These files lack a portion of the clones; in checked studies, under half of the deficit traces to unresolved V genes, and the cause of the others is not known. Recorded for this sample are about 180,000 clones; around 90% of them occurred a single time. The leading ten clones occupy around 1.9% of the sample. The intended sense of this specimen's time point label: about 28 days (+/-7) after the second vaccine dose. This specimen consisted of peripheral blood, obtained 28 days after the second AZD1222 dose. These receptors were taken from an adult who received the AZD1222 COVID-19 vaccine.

The CDR3 reads CASRGGAMNTEAFF. The CDR3 coding sequence is TGTGCCAGCAGGGGGGGGGCGATGAACACTGAAGCTTTCTTT. V is TRBV6-5 and J is TRBJ1-1, with a tentative D call TRBD1 (6 bases). The CDR3 consists of 14 residues. Germline CDR1 is MNHEY and CDR2 is SVGAGI. V lost 6 bases and J 0 bases, leaving 11 bases between the germline ends.

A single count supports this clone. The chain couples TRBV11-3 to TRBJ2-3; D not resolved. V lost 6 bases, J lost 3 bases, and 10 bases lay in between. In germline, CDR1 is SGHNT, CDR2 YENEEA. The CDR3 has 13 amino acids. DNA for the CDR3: TGTGCCAGCAGACAAGGCAATACAGATACGCAGTATTTT. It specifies CASRQGNTDTQYF.

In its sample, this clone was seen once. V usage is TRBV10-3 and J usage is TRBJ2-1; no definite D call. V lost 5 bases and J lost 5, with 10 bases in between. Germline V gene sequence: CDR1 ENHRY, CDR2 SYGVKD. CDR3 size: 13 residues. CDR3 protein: CAISFLWDNEQFF. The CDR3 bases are TGTGCCATCAGTTTCTTATGGGACAATGAGCAGTTCTTC.

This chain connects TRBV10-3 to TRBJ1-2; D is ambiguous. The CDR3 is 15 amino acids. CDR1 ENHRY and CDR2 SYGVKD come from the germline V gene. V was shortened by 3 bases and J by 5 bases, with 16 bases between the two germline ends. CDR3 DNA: TGTGCCATCAGTGACCAACTCGATTCAGAGTATGGCTACACCTTC. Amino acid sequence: CAISDQLDSEYGYTF.

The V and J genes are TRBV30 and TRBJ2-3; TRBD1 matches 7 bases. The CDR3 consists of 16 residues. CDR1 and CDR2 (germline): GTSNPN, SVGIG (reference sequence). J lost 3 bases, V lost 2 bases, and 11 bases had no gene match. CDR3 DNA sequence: TGTGCCTGGAGTATGGCAGGGGGTTGGGGGACAGATACGCAGTATTTT. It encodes CAWSMAGGWGTDTQYF. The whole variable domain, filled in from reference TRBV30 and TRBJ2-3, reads SQTIHQWPATLVQPVGSPLSLECTVEGTSNPNLYWYRQAAGRGLQLLFYSVGIGQISSEVPQNLSASRPQDRQFILSSKKLLLSDSGFYLCAWSMAGGWGTDTQYFGPGTRLTVL.

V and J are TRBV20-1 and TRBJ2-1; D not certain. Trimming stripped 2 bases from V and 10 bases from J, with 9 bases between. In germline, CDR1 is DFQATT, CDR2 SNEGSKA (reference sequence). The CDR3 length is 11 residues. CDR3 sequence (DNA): TGCAGTGCTAGAAGGGTGACGGAGCAGTTCTTC. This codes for CSARRVTEQFF.

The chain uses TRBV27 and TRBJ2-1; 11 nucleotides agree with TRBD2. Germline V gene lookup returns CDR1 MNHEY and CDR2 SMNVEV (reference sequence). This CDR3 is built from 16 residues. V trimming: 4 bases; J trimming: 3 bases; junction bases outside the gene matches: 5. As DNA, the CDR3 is TGTGCCAGCAGTTCCCTCACTAGCGGGAGCTACAATGAGCAGTTCTTC. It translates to CASSSLTSGSYNEQFF.

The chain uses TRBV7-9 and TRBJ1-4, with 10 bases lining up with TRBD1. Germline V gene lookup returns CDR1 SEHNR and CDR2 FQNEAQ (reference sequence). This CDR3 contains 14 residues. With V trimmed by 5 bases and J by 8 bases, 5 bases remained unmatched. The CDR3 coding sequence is TGTGCCAGCAGCCGGGACAGGGGCGGAGAAAAACTGTTTTTT. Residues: CASSRDRGGEKLFF. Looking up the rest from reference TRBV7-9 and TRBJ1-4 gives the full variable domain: DTGVSQNPRHKITKRGQNVTFRCDPISEHNRLYWYRQTLGQGPEFLTYFQNEAQLEKSRLLSDRFSAERPKGSFSTLEIQRTEQGDSAMYLCASSRDRGGEKLFFGSGTQLSVL.

The CDR3 nucleotides read TGTGCCAGCAGTCTATCGACTGGGGGGGAGACCCAGTACTTC. Translating gives CASSLSTGGETQYF. The V and J genes are TRBV6-5 and TRBJ2-5; a weak D match, TRBD2 (6 bases). The CDR3 sequence is 14 residues long. V was trimmed by 5 bases and J by 5 bases, leaving 15 bases between them. Looked up from germline, CDR1 is MNHEY and CDR2 is SVGAGI.

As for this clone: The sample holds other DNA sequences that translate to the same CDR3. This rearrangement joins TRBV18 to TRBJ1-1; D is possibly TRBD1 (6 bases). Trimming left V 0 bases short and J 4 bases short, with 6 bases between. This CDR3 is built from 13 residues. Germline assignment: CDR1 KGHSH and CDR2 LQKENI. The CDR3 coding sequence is TGTGCCAGCTCACCACCAGGGGGCACTGAAGCTTTCTTT. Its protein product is CASSPPGGTEAFF.

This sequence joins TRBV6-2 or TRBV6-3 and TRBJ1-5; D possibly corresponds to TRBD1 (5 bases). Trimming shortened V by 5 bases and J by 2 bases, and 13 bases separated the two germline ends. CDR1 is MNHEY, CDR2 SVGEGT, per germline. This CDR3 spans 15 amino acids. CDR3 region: CASSPQGSGNQPQHF. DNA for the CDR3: TGTGCCAGCAGTCCGCAGGGATCTGGCAATCAGCCCCAGCATTTT.

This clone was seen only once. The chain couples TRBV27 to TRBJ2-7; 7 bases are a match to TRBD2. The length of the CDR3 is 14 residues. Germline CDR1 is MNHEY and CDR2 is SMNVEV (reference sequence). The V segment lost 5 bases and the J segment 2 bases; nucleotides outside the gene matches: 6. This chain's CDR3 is CASSNSGGTYEQYF. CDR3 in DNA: TGTGCCAGCAGTAATTCGGGGGGAACCTACGAGCAGTACTTC.

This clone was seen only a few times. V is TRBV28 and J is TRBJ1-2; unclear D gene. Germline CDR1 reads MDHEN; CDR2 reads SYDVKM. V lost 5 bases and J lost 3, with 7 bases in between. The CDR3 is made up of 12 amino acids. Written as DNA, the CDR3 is TGTGCCAGCAGTCAAATAGACTATGGCTACACCTTC. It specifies CASSQIDYGYTF.

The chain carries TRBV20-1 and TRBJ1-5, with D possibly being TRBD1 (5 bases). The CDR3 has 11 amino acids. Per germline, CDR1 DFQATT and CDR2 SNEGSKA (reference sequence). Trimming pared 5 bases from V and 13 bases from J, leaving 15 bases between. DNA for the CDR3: TGCAGTGCTCGGTACGGGGCCGCGCAGCATTTT. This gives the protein CSARYGAAQHF.

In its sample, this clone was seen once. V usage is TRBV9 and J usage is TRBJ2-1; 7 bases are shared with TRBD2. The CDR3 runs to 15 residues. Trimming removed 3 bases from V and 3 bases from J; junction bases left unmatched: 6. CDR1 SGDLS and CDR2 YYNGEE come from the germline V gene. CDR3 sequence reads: CASSASGTHYNEQFF. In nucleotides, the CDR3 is TGTGCCAGCAGCGCCAGCGGGACCCACTACAATGAGCAGTTCTTC.